This is a list of T cell receptor beta chains from one sample in a study of sequential checkpoint blockade in melanoma. Sequencing used immunoSEQ multiplex PCR; TCRdb keeps in-frame clones, though not all of them. The data hold about 2,300 clones, with 20% to 25% observed a single time. Specimen: tumor tissue (inferred from file names), collected from a patient given nivolumab and ipilimumab in sequence. These receptors all come from a human donor with melanoma. CDR3s include the opening cysteine and the closing phenylalanine or tryptophan. The order of the fields is V gene, D gene, clone size, J gene, CDR3 protein, CDR3 DNA. A D gene is named only where the DNA matches it firmly. Rows give clone size only sometimes, using once, few, many, or a class for an expanded clone.

>TRBV4-1|TRBD1|.|TRBJ1-2
CASSRDRGPDGYTF
TGCGCCAGCAGCAGGGACAGGGGGCCCGATGGCTACACCTTC
>TRBV7-1|.|many|TRBJ1-6
CASSLGSNSPLHF
TGTGCCAGCAGCTTAGGGTCGAATTCACCCCTCCACTTT
>TRBV11-3|.|.|TRBJ2-4
CASTLGVMAKNIQYF
TGTGCCAGCACCTTGGGGGTGATGGCCAAAAACATTCAGTACTTC
>TRBV28|.|few|TRBJ1-1
CASRSARGSGTEAFF
TGTGCCAGCAGATCGGCAAGGGGGTCCGGCACTGAAGCTTTCTTT
>TRBV6-8|TRBD1|.|TRBJ1-2
CASSGDRGPYGYTF
TGTGCCAGCAGTGGGGACAGGGGCCCTTATGGCTACACCTTC
>TRBV19|.|once|TRBJ1-2
CASSMDTNYGYTF
TGTGCCAGTAGTATGGACACTAACTATGGCTACACCTTC
>TRBV4-1|.|.|TRBJ1-3
CASSQEGVASGNTIYF
TGCGCCAGCAGCCAGGAAGGGGTTGCCTCTGGAAACACCATATATTTT
>TRBV6-8|.|few|TRBJ2-1
CASSYPFGTLNEQFF
TGTGCCAGCAGTTACCCCTTTGGGACTCTCAATGAGCAGTTCTTC
>TRBV11-3|TRBD1|medium-sized|TRBJ2-5
CASSSAIRTGGSETQYF
TGTGCCAGCAGCTCCGCCATTCGGACAGGGGGCTCGGAGACCCAGTACTTC
>TRBV6-8|TRBD2|.|TRBJ2-1
CASSLLLSGGSNEQFF
TGTGCCAGCAGTTTACTCCTCAGCGGGGGGTCCAATGAGCAGTTCTTC
>TRBV9|.|medium-sized|TRBJ2-1
CASSVEGKSSYNEQFF
TGTGCCAGCAGCGTAGAGGGCAAGAGCTCCTACAATGAGCAGTTCTTC
>TRBV14|.|.|TRBJ2-7
CASSLTVTRSYEQYF
TGTGCCAGCAGTCTGACGGTGACCCGCTCCTACGAGCAGTACTTC
>TRBV11-3|TRBD1|large|TRBJ2-7
CASRSGQGVYEQYF
TGTGCCAGCAGATCGGGACAGGGGGTGTACGAGCAGTACTTC
>TRBV6-8|.|medium-sized|TRBJ2-3
CASSPRAGRQMQYF
TGTGCCAGCAGTCCCCGGGCAGGGAGGCAGATGCAGTATTTT
>TRBV9|TRBD2|many|TRBJ2-5
CASSVSTSGGQETQYF
TGTGCCAGCAGCGTTTCGACTAGCGGGGGCCAAGAGACCCAGTACTTC
>TRBV11-3|.|many|TRBJ2-5
CASSSPGGVMETQYF
TGTGCCAGCAGCTCCCCAGGGGGGGTGATGGAGACCCAGTACTTC
>TRBV5-1|.|.|TRBJ1-1
CASSLTGSGNTEAFF
TGCGCCAGCAGCTTGACAGGGTCGGGGAACACTGAAGCTTTCTTT
>TRBV11-3|TRBD1|.|TRBJ2-7
CASSQGQLPGYEQYF
TGTGCCAGCAGCCAGGGACAGCTCCCCGGGTACGAGCAGTACTTC
>TRBV11-3|TRBD1|medium-sized|TRBJ2-3
CASSSQGARGDTQYF
TGTGCCAGCAGCTCTCAGGGGGCGCGAGGAGATACGCAGTATTTT
>TRBV14|TRBD2|.|TRBJ2-7
CASSQATSGRSEQYF
TGTGCCAGCAGCCAGGCGACTAGCGGGAGAAGCGAGCAGTACTTC
>TRBV10-3|TRBD1|large|TRBJ2-2
CAISETGGPGELFF
TGTGCCATCAGTGAGACAGGGGGGCCCGGGGAGCTGTTTTTT
>TRBV30|TRBD1|few|TRBJ2-3
CAWKPGGRTDTQYF
TGTGCCTGGAAGCCAGGGGGCAGGACAGATACGCAGTATTTT
>TRBV11-3|.|medium-sized|TRBJ1-2
CASSSPQAGGGEEYGYTF
TGTGCCAGCAGCTCCCCTCAGGCCGGTGGGGGGGAGGAATATGGCTACACCTTC
>TRBV14|.|.|TRBJ1-5
CASSQDRGQPQHF
TGTGCCAGCAGCCAAGACAGGGGTCAGCCCCAGCATTTT
>TRBV19|.|.|TRBJ2-3
CASSVEYGTDTQYF
TGTGCCAGTAGTGTTGAGTACGGCACAGATACGCAGTATTTT
>TRBV10-2|.|.|TRBJ2-5
CASRAERETQYF
TGCGCCAGCAGAGCCGAAAGGGAGACCCAGTACTTC
>TRBV19|.|.|TRBJ1-5
CASSFLFYSYQPQHF
TGTGCCAGTAGTTTCTTATTCTACAGCTATCAGCCCCAGCATTTT
>TRBV7-1|TRBD2|medium-sized|TRBJ2-1
CASSLVGGPYNEQFF
TGTGCCAGCAGCTTAGTGGGAGGGCCCTACAATGAGCAGTTCTTC
>TRBV11-3|.|medium-sized|TRBJ2-1
CASSLTGTPYNEQFF
TGTGCCAGCAGCTTAACAGGCACACCCTACAATGAGCAGTTCTTC
>TRBV25-1|TRBD1|few|TRBJ1-4
CASSEPGGGREKLFF
TGTGCCAGCAGTGAGCCAGGGGGCGGTCGAGAAAAACTGTTTTTT
>TRBV11-3|TRBD1|.|TRBJ1-4
CASSLRQGAYEKLFF
TGTGCCAGCAGCTTGAGACAGGGGGCTTATGAAAAACTGTTTTTT
>TRBV11-3|TRBD2|many|TRBJ2-7
CASTAGGRAVEEQYF
TGTGCCAGCACGGCAGGAGGGAGGGCGGTAGAAGAGCAGTACTTC
>TRBV9|TRBD1|large|TRBJ2-5
CASSEQGDQETQYF
TGTGCCAGCAGCGAGCAGGGGGACCAAGAGACCCAGTACTTC
>TRBV18|.|.|TRBJ1-1
CASSPRAALNTEAFF
TGTGCCAGCTCACCTCGGGCAGCCTTGAACACTGAAGCTTTCTTT
>TRBV6-8|.|medium-sized|TRBJ2-7
CASSHPPRLPYEQYF
TGTGCCAGCAGCCACCCCCCCAGACTACCTTACGAGCAGTACTTC
>TRBV19|TRBD1|.|TRBJ1-2
CASTYGTGSFNYGYTF
TGTGCCAGTACCTATGGGACAGGAAGCTTTAACTATGGCTACACCTTC
>TRBV6-1|.|medium-sized|TRBJ1-1
CASSEVRNQGEAFF
TGTGCCAGCAGTGAAGTAAGAAATCAGGGTGAAGCTTTCTTT
>TRBV9|TRBD2|many|TRBJ2-3
CASSVQVGAGGSDTQYF
TGTGCCAGCAGCGTTCAGGTGGGAGCGGGAGGGTCAGATACGCAGTATTTT
>TRBV4-1|TRBD1|.|TRBJ1-5
CASSLRQGRNQPQHF
TGCGCCAGCAGCCTTAGACAGGGGCGAAATCAGCCCCAGCATTTT
>TRBV9|.|.|TRBJ2-1
CASSESPANEQFF
TGTGCCAGCAGCGAGAGTCCCGCCAATGAGCAGTTCTTC
>TRBV18|.|.|TRBJ2-1
CASSPGTTYNEQFF
TGTGCCAGCTCACCAGGGACAACGTACAATGAGCAGTTCTTC
>TRBV11-3|TRBD2|medium-sized|TRBJ2-1
CASSPVPSGASGNEQFF
TGTGCCAGCAGCCCAGTCCCAAGCGGGGCCTCTGGGAATGAGCAGTTCTTC
>TRBV9|.|few|TRBJ1-5
CASSEGQVNQPQHF
TGTGCCAGCAGTGAAGGCCAGGTCAATCAGCCCCAGCATTTT
>TRBV30|.|.|TRBJ2-3
CAWSVRDTQYF
TGTGCCTGGAGTGTAAGAGATACGCAGTATTTT
>TRBV11-3|TRBD1|medium-sized|TRBJ2-7
CASSLYRQGPLQGQYF
TGTGCCAGCAGCCTTTACAGACAGGGGCCCCTCCAGGGGCAGTACTTC
>TRBV11-3|TRBD1|few|TRBJ2-7
CASRRGGQGGEQYF
TGTGCCAGCAGGCGTGGGGGACAGGGGGGCGAGCAGTACTTC
>TRBV5-1|.|few|TRBJ2-3
CASSLGLQLTLDTQYF
TGCGCCAGCAGCTTGGGACTACAACTAACCTTAGATACGCAGTATTTT
>TRBV9|.|.|TRBJ2-2
CASSPLSYRAGELFF
TGTGCCAGCAGCCCTCTATCTTACAGGGCCGGGGAGCTGTTTTTT
>TRBV25-1|.|.|TRBJ1-1
CASALGGKSTEAFF
TGTGCCAGCGCCCTAGGGGGGAAGTCAACTGAAGCTTTCTTT
>TRBV6-8|TRBD1|medium-sized|TRBJ2-7
CASSYHGQGSAYEQYF
TGTGCCAGCAGTTACCACGGACAGGGATCGGCCTACGAGCAGTACTTC
>TRBV9|.|.|TRBJ2-3
CASNVNSNTQYF
TGTGCCAGCAATGTCAATAGCAATACGCAGTATTTT
>TRBV28|.|.|TRBJ2-7
CASSIGGNPYEQYF
TGTGCCAGCAGCATAGGAGGGAACCCCTACGAGCAGTACTTC
>TRBV29-1|.|.|TRBJ1-2
CSVDSGISGSYGYTF
TGCAGCGTTGATTCCGGGATCAGTGGCTCCTATGGCTACACCTTC